The 21 T cell receptor beta chains in this list originate from one sample, sequenced in a study of graft-versus-host responses after intestinal transplantation. These receptors' antigens are unknown. Sequenced by immunoSEQ multiplex PCR; TCRdb stores in-frame clones only, minus some. The sample lists about 120,000 clones, 90% occurring once. The source was unstimulated CD4+ T cells sorted from spleen or lymph node cells, collected before intestinal transplant. The origin of the receptors is a human donor who received an intestinal transplant.

Here the CDR3 reads CASSVGGRRDTEAFF. In DNA, the CDR3 is TGTGCCAGCAGCGTAGGGGGAAGGAGGGACACTGAAGCTTTCTTT. This chain joins TRBV9 and TRBJ1-1; D remains ambiguous. The CDR3 has 15 residues. Trimming took 0 bases from V and 3 from J, leaving 12 bases between them. Germline V gives CDR1 SGDLS, CDR2 YYNGEE.

V usage is TRBV7-2 and J usage is TRBJ2-1, with a weak D call TRBD2 (6 bases). V was clipped by 1 base and J by 10 bases, with 14 bases between them. This CDR3 has 14 amino acids. CDR1 and CDR2 (germline): SGHTA, FQGNSA. CDR3 in DNA: TGTGCCAGCAGCTTAGTTGCTTTGGCGGGAGAGCAGTTCTTC. This sequence encodes CASSLVALAGEQFF.

This clone occurred a few times. The chain couples TRBV6-6 to TRBJ1-4; TRBD1 agrees at 9 bases. J lost 5 bases, V lost 4 bases, and 5 bases had no gene match. Germline CDR1 reads MNHNY; CDR2 reads SVGAGI (reference sequence). This CDR3 spans 15 amino acids. The CDR3 sequence: CASSWPGQGNEKLFF. The DNA of the CDR3 is TGTGCCAGCAGTTGGCCTGGACAGGGGAATGAAAAACTGTTTTTT.

V is TRBV4-1 and J is TRBJ2-1; 16 bases line up with TRBD2. V was clipped by 5 bases and J by 0 bases; unmatched bases: 10. Germline V CDR1 and CDR2: MGHRA, YSYEKL. This CDR3 is built from 20 residues. The CDR3 region is CASSSPGLAGGPSSYNEQFF. Written as DNA, the CDR3 is TGCGCCAGCAGCAGCCCGGGACTAGCGGGGGGGCCGAGCTCCTACAATGAGCAGTTCTTC.

The chain is built from TRBV9 and TRBJ1-1; no clear D gene. Trimming took off 0 bases at V and 1 base at J, with 7 bases between the two ends. Germline V gene sequence: CDR1 SGDLS, CDR2 YYNGEE. The CDR3 covers 14 residues. The CDR3 protein is CASSVDLANTEAFF. The CDR3 bases are TGTGCCAGCAGCGTAGACTTAGCGAACACTGAAGCTTTCTTT.

The CDR3: CASLGGGRPSGNTIYF. In DNA form, the CDR3 reads TGTGCCAGTCTAGGGGGGGGGCGCCCCTCTGGAAACACCATATATTTT. The rearrangement uses TRBV28 and TRBJ1-3; a possible D gene is TRBD1 (6 bases). V gave up 9 bases and J gave up 0 bases, with 18 bases separating them. Germline-derived CDR1 and CDR2 are MDHEN and SYDVKM. This CDR3 has 16 residues. Complete variable domain (other parts from reference TRBV28 and TRBJ1-3): DVKVTQSSRYLVKRTGEKVFLECVQDMDHENMFWYRQDPGLGLRLIYFSYDVKMKEKGDIPEGYSVSREKKERFSLILESASTNQTSMYLCASLGGGRPSGNTIYFGEGSWLTVV.

This clone was observed a few times. CDR3 in DNA: TGTGCCAGCAGTCGAGGATCTAACTATGGCTACACCTTC. It yields the protein CASSRGSNYGYTF. The rearrangement links TRBV6-5 to TRBJ1-2, with D unclear. The length of the CDR3 is 13 residues. The germline V gene has CDR1 MNHEY and CDR2 SVGAGI. Trimming stripped 5 bases from V and 0 bases from J, with 7 bases between.

The J gene is TRBJ2-1, the V gene TRBV7-9; the match to TRBD1 covers 7 bases. Germline loops: CDR1 SEHNR, CDR2 FQNEAQ (reference sequence). CDR3 length equals 14 residues. V shed 8 bases, J shed 3 bases, and the junction held 7 bases outside the gene matches. As DNA, the CDR3 is TGTGCCAGCCAGACAGGGACCCTCTACAATGAGCAGTTCTTC. Amino acids: CASQTGTLYNEQFF.

This clone has a single count. V is TRBV4-3 and J is TRBJ2-1; 11 positions agree with TRBD2. This CDR3 spans 16 amino acids. The germline CDR1 and CDR2 sequences are LGHNA and YSLEER. With 0 bases clipped from V and 6 bases from J, the junction kept 4 bases outside the gene matches. In DNA, the CDR3 is TGCGCCAGCAGCCAAGAGGTTAGCGGGGGGGCCAATGAGCAGTTCTTC. Protein sequence: CASSQEVSGGANEQFF.

This chain uses TRBV7-9 with TRBJ2-7; D is possibly TRBD1 (6 bases). The CDR3 contains 13 residues. Germline V gives CDR1 SEHNR, CDR2 FQNEAQ (reference sequence). Between the trimmed V and J ends, which lost 5 bases and 3 bases, there was a span of 11 bases. The CDR3 DNA is TGTGCCAGCAGCGTGCAACAGGGCTACGAGCAGTACTTC. Protein: CASSVQQGYEQYF. Full variable domain (remainder filled in from reference TRBV7-9 and TRBJ2-7): DTGVSQNPRHKITKRGQNVTFRCDPISEHNRLYWYRQTLGQGPEFLTYFQNEAQLEKSRLLSDRFSAERPKGSFSTLEIQRTEQGDSAMYLCASSVQQGYEQYFGPGTRLTVT.

The chain combines TRBV6-5 with TRBJ2-7, with a possible D match to TRBD2 (5 bases). This CDR3 is 15 amino acids long. Germline CDR1 MNHEY, CDR2 SVGAGI. V lost 6 bases and J lost 1, with 16 bases in between. The CDR3 DNA sequence: TGTGCCAGCAGGACTTCGACCGGGAAGTCCTACGAGCAGTACTTC. Its protein product is CASRTSTGKSYEQYF.

The rearrangement links TRBV19 to TRBJ1-6; TRBD1 matches at 9 bases. The CDR3 consists of 15 residues. CDR1 is LNHDA, CDR2 SQIVND, per germline (reference sequence). Unmatched junction bases numbered 10, after V lost 8 bases and J lost 8 bases. The CDR3 reads CASSRDRVDDSPLHF. The CDR3 DNA follows: TGTGCCAGTTCAAGGGACAGGGTAGATGATTCACCCCTCCACTTT.

As DNA, the CDR3 is TGTGCCAGCAGCTTATCAACCGGGGAGCTGTTTTTT. This sequence encodes CASSLSTGELFF. The V call is TRBV7-9, the J call TRBJ2-2; D is unresolved. V gave up 2 bases and J gave up 5 bases, with 3 bases separating them. The V gene's germline CDR1 is SEHNR and CDR2 FQNEAQ (reference sequence). The CDR3 totals 12 residues.

The chain combines TRBV7-9 with TRBJ2-3; TRBD2 agrees at 10 bases. The CDR3 contains 14 residues. With 5 bases clipped from V and 4 bases from J, the junction kept 3 bases outside the gene matches. CDR1 and CDR2 from the germline V gene are SEHNR and FQNEAQ (reference sequence). This CDR3 is CASSQGTSADTQYF. CDR3 bases: TGTGCCAGCAGCCAAGGGACTAGCGCAGATACGCAGTATTTT.

V is TRBV5-1 and J is TRBJ2-6; a weak D match, TRBD2 (6 bases). CDR3 length: 14 residues. The germline V gene encodes CDR1 SGHRS and CDR2 YFSETQ. V shed 2 bases and J shed 4 bases, with 7 bases lying between them. CDR3 loop: CASSLGRGANVLTF. The CDR3 coding sequence is TGCGCCAGCAGCTTAGGGAGGGGGGCCAACGTCCTGACTTTC. Full variable domain (rest looked up from reference TRBV5-1 and TRBJ2-6): KAGVTQTPRYLIKTRGQQVTLSCSPISGHRSVSWYQQTPGQGLQFLFEYFSETQRNKGNFPGRFSGRQFSNSRSEMNVSTLELGDSALYLCASSLGRGANVLTFGAGSRLTVL.

The chain combines TRBV7-2 with TRBJ2-3, with 10 bases matching TRBD2. V shed 4 bases and J 4 bases; nucleotides not matched to a gene: 5. The germline gives CDR1 SGHTA, CDR2 FQGNSA. The CDR3 length is 15 residues. CDR3 coding DNA: TGTGCCAGCAGCTCGTCCGGGACTAGCGCAGATACGCAGTATTTT. This encodes CASSSSGTSADTQYF.

V and J are TRBV10-1 and TRBJ2-3; 12 bases are shared with TRBD2. The trim removed 4 bases at V and 1 base at J, leaving 3 bases unmatched. The CDR3 length is 16 residues. The germline CDR1 and CDR2 sequences are WNHNN and SYGVQD (reference sequence). The CDR3 DNA sequence: TGCGCCAGCAGTGGGACTAGCGGGATTGGCACAGATACGCAGTATTTT. Its protein product is CASSGTSGIGTDTQYF.

V usage is TRBV6-1 and J usage is TRBJ1-5, with D unclear. This CDR3 is 15 amino acids long. The germline V gene encodes CDR1 MNHNS and CDR2 SASEGT. Trimming shortened V by 5 bases and J by 0 bases, and 11 bases separated the two germline ends. The chain's CDR3 is CASSRAGDSNQPQHF. The CDR3 nucleotides are TGTGCCAGCAGTCGGGCGGGAGATAGCAATCAGCCCCAGCATTTT.

The chain uses TRBV27 and TRBJ2-6, with 9 bases aligning to TRBD1. Germline V gives CDR1 MNHEY, CDR2 SMNVEV (reference sequence). The CDR3 spans 17 residues. The J segment lost 2 bases and the V segment lost 6 bases, leaving 8 bases of the junction unmatched. The CDR3 sequence is CASSLGTGNPGANVLTF. CDR3 bases: TGTGCCAGCAGCCTCGGGACAGGGAATCCTGGGGCCAACGTCCTGACTTTC.

The chain uses TRBV9 and TRBJ2-1, with 13 bases aligning to TRBD2. The CDR3 loop spans 15 amino acids. From germline, CDR1 is SGDLS and CDR2 YYNGEE. V shed 4 bases, J shed 7 bases, and the junction held 5 bases outside the gene matches. CDR3 in DNA: TGTGCCAGCAGCTGGACTAGCGGGAGTTATAATGAGCAGTTCTTC. Its protein product is CASSWTSGSYNEQFF.

The genes are TRBV5-1 and TRBJ2-2; a possible D gene is TRBD2 (6 bases). The CDR3 sequence is 16 residues long. The germline V gene encodes CDR1 SGHRS and CDR2 YFSETQ. V gave up 1 base and J gave up 2 bases, with 12 bases separating them. CDR3 region: CASSLPGLGNTGELFF. CDR3 DNA: TGCGCCAGCAGCTTGCCGGGACTCGGAAACACCGGGGAGCTGTTTTTT.